These T cell receptor beta chains were read from a single sample in a study of OX40 agonist ivuxolimab in advanced cancers. The data were produced by immunoSEQ multiplex PCR, yet TCRdb's version contains in-frame clones alone and is incomplete. The sample includes tens of thousands of clones, roughly nine tenths seen only once; the top ten take approximately 4%. The sample consisted of CD4+ or CD8+ T cells sorted from blood, taken in a trial of the OX40 agonist ivuxolimab. The receptors were gathered from an adult with an advanced solid tumor such as melanoma, head and neck, liver or kidney cancer. CDR3s include the opening cysteine and the closing phenylalanine or tryptophan. The D gene is left open where the match is weak. Rows may omit the clone size; those that give it use once, few, many or a size class.

cdr3_nt	cdr3_aa	d_call	clone_size	j_call	v_call
TGTGCCAGCAGTAGAAGGGGGTGGGAGACCCAGTACTTC	CASSRRGWETQYF	NA	NA	TRBJ2-5	TRBV27
TGTGCCAGCAGCTTAGTTTCCTCAGGTCCCTATGGCTACACCTTC	CASSLVSSGPYGYTF	NA	NA	TRBJ1-2	TRBV7-8
TGTGCCAGCAGTTTAGCGGGACAGGGGGCGCGTCAAGAGCAGTACTTC	CASSLAGQGARQEQYF	TRBD1	NA	TRBJ2-7	TRBV27
TGTGCCAGCAATAACGGACTAGCGGGAGCGGTCGAGCAGTACTTC	CASNNGLAGAVEQYF	TRBD2	NA	TRBJ2-7	TRBV6-5
TGTGCCAGCAGCGGACTGATTAACACTGAAGCTTTCTTT	CASSGLINTEAFF	NA	few	TRBJ1-1	TRBV13
TGTGCCACCAGCAGAGATCGCCTCTCTGGAAACACCATATATTTT	CATSRDRLSGNTIYF	NA	NA	TRBJ1-3	TRBV15
TGTGCCAGCAGTTACTTTCGACCTCCTCTTAATTCACCCCTCCACTTT	CASSYFRPPLNSPLHF	NA	NA	TRBJ1-6	TRBV6-5
TGTGCCAGCCTGGGGCCAGGAGCCTACGAGCAGTACTTC	CASLGPGAYEQYF	NA	NA	TRBJ2-7	TRBV7-2
TGTGCCAGCAGCTCACCGGGGGCCACTGAAGCTTTCTTT	CASSSPGATEAFF	NA	NA	TRBJ1-1	TRBV7-3
TGTGCCAGCAGCTTGACAGGGGGTAGGACCGGGGAGCTGTTTTTT	CASSLTGGRTGELFF	TRBD1	NA	TRBJ2-2	TRBV7-2
TGTGCCAGCAGCCAAGATACCGGTCTCCCCGAGCAGTACTTC	CASSQDTGLPEQYF	NA	NA	TRBJ2-7	TRBV4-2
TGCGCCAGCAGCTCGACAGGGGCGAACACCGGGGAGCTGTTTTTT	CASSSTGANTGELFF	TRBD1	NA	TRBJ2-2	TRBV5-1
TGTGCCAGCAGCAGGGGGCTAGACGCCGGGGAGCTGTTTTTT	CASSRGLDAGELFF	TRBD1	NA	TRBJ2-2	TRBV25-1
TGTGCCTGGATGAAGACCATGAACACTGAAGCTTTCTTT	CAWMKTMNTEAFF	NA	NA	TRBJ1-1	TRBV30
TGTGCCAGCAGCTTACAAACAGGGAACTATGGCTACACCTTC	CASSLQTGNYGYTF	NA	NA	TRBJ1-2	TRBV7-9
TGCGCCAGCAGCTTAAATCCACCGGGACTGAACAATGAGCAGTTCTTC	CASSLNPPGLNNEQFF	NA	NA	TRBJ2-1	TRBV5-1
TGTGCCAGCAGCTCGACATGGGGTACGGACATTCAGTACTTC	CASSSTWGTDIQYF	NA	once	TRBJ2-4	TRBV7-2
TGCGCCAGCAGCACACATCCGGGACAGGGCGGCGAAAAACTGTTTTTT	CASSTHPGQGGEKLFF	TRBD1	few	TRBJ1-4	TRBV4-3
TGTGCCTGGAGTTACAGGGGGTTACGTCAGCCCCAGCATTTT	CAWSYRGLRQPQHF	TRBD1	NA	TRBJ1-5	TRBV30
TGTGCCAGCAGTGATTCCTTTGCGGGAGGGGCGTACGAGCAGTACTTC	CASSDSFAGGAYEQYF	TRBD2	once	TRBJ2-7	TRBV2
TGTGCCAGCAGCTCCCGGACAGGGGGGGAAAAACTGTTTTTT	CASSSRTGGEKLFF	TRBD1	NA	TRBJ1-4	TRBV7-9
TGTGCCAGCAGCTTATACGGGGAGCTGTTTTTT	CASSLYGELFF	NA	NA	TRBJ2-2	TRBV7-3
TGTGCCAGCAGCTTGGACAGGGTCAGAACCGGGGAGCTGTTTTTT	CASSLDRVRTGELFF	TRBD1	NA	TRBJ2-2	TRBV7-3
TGCAGCGTTAAACCGACAGGGGGCAGGGAAAAACTGTTTTTT	CSVKPTGGREKLFF	TRBD1	NA	TRBJ1-4	TRBV29-1
TGTGCCAGCAGCGTGTCAGAACTCCAAGAGACCCAGTACTTC	CASSVSELQETQYF	NA	NA	TRBJ2-5	TRBV9
TGTGCCAGCAGTTTAGGCCTGAGGGTCCAATCTTTAAGCATTCAGTACTTC	CASSLGLRVQSLSIQYF	NA	NA	TRBJ2-4	TRBV28
TGTGCCAGCACTCTGGAAAGGGAAGCTTTCTTT	CASTLEREAFF	NA	few	TRBJ1-1	TRBV28
TGTGCCAGCAGCCAAGCCCCGTTTGGGAGCTCTTCTGGGGCCAACGTCCTGACTTTC	CASSQAPFGSSSGANVLTF	NA	NA	TRBJ2-6	TRBV4-2
TGCAGCGTTGTCTTAAGCTTTGACAGGGATCACCAAGAGACCCAGTACTTC	CSVVLSFDRDHQETQYF	TRBD1	NA	TRBJ2-5	TRBV29-1
TGTGCCTGGAGTGTACCAGGGATGGGGAACACTGAAGCTTTCTTT	CAWSVPGMGNTEAFF	NA	NA	TRBJ1-1	TRBV30
TGTGCTAGCAGCTCCGCACCGGGCGGGGAGCTGTTTTTT	CASSSAPGGELFF	NA	NA	TRBJ2-2	TRBV7-7
TGCGCCAGCAGTCGCGACAGGGCTCACGAGCAGTACTTC	CASSRDRAHEQYF	TRBD1	NA	TRBJ2-7	TRBV4-3
TGTGCCAGCAGCCCGCGGACTAGCGGGAGGGCGGGAGCTTACTTC	CASSPRTSGRAGAYF	TRBD2	NA	TRBJ2-7	TRBV7-2
TGTGCTAGTGGTTTGGTCGGTAGTGACAATGAGCAGTTCTTC	CASGLVGSDNEQFF	NA	NA	TRBJ2-1	TRBV12-5
TGTGCCAGCAGCCTTCGGACTAGCGGACCCTCAGATACGCAGTATTTT	CASSLRTSGPSDTQYF	TRBD2	NA	TRBJ2-3	TRBV7-9
TGTGCTAGTGGCCCTAGGACAGGCAAAGAAAAACTGTTTTTT	CASGPRTGKEKLFF	TRBD1	once	TRBJ1-4	TRBV12-5
TGTGCCATCGTCCAGGGGCCATCCTACGAGCAGTACTTC	CAIVQGPSYEQYF	NA	NA	TRBJ2-7	TRBV10-3
TGCGCCAGCAGTGACCTTGCGGGAGGGCCGGGTGAGCAGTTCTTC	CASSDLAGGPGEQFF	TRBD2	NA	TRBJ2-1	TRBV10-2
TGTGCCAGCAGAACTAGCGGCCGCCCGGATACGCAGTATTTT	CASRTSGRPDTQYF	TRBD2	NA	TRBJ2-3	TRBV7-3
TGTGCCAGCAGCAGTAGCGGGACGACAGATACGCAGTATTTT	CASSSSGTTDTQYF	TRBD2	NA	TRBJ2-3	TRBV7-3
TGTGCCAGCAGTTTATTGGGTCAGCCCCAGCATTTT	CASSLLGQPQHF	NA	few	TRBJ1-5	TRBV27
TGTGCCAGCAGTTTAGTGACTAGCGGGTCTTACAATGAGCAGTTCTTC	CASSLVTSGSYNEQFF	TRBD2	NA	TRBJ2-1	TRBV28